The rows below give T cell receptor beta chains drawn from one sample of a study of blood T cell repertoires in COVID-19. The protocol was immunoSEQ multiplex PCR, while the TCRdb copy is restricted to in-frame clones and leaves out a portion. Of approximately 460,000 clones listed, approximately 92% are singletons. The sample comprised peripheral blood. These receptors were taken from a man aged 18 to 30 with COVID-19, enrolled during active disease. Both conserved end residues are part of each CDR3. D genes are given only for firm matches. For some rows the clone size is stated as once, few or many, or as a class when expanded; others skip it.

CDR3: CASSPILTSTDTQYF; DNA: TGTGCCAGCTCTCCAATCCTGACTAGCACAGATACGCAGTATTTT; V: TRBV18; size: .; D: .; J: TRBJ2-3
CDR3: CASSLQGSADTQYF; DNA: TGTGCCAGCAGTTTGCAGGGGTCGGCAGATACGCAGTATTTT; V: TRBV28; size: few; D: .; J: TRBJ2-3
CDR3: CASSQGQGLTQYF; DNA: TGTGCCAGCAGCCAAGGACAGGGCCTTACGCAGTATTTT; V: TRBV3-1/TRBV3-2; size: .; D: TRBD1; J: TRBJ2-3
CDR3: CASSIRSHNEQFF; DNA: TGTGCCAGTAGTATACGGTCCCACAATGAGCAGTTCTTC; V: TRBV19; size: .; D: .; J: TRBJ2-1
CDR3: CASSLNSGPNYGYTF; DNA: TGTGCCAGCAGCTTAAATTCAGGTCCTAACTATGGCTACACCTTC; V: TRBV7-8; size: .; D: .; J: TRBJ1-2
CDR3: CASGDRGSTEQYF; DNA: TGCGCCAGCGGGGACAGGGGATCTACCGAGCAGTACTTC; V: TRBV10-2; size: .; D: TRBD1; J: TRBJ2-7
CDR3: CASSEFGTGINEQYF; DNA: TGTGCCAGCAGTGAGTTTGGCACAGGGATAAACGAGCAGTACTTC; V: TRBV25-1; size: .; D: .; J: TRBJ2-7
CDR3: CASAPGTGSDEQFF; DNA: TGTGCCAGCGCTCCCGGGACAGGGAGCGATGAGCAGTTCTTC; V: TRBV28; size: .; D: TRBD1; J: TRBJ2-1
CDR3: CASSHGTGGTVYYNEQFF; DNA: TGCGCCAGCAGCCACGGGACAGGGGGCACAGTCTACTACAATGAGCAGTTCTTC; V: TRBV5-1; size: .; D: TRBD1; J: TRBJ2-1
CDR3: CASKGTNMGGQYF; DNA: TGTGCCAGCAAGGGGACTAACATGGGGGGTCAGTACTTC; V: TRBV13; size: .; D: TRBD2; J: TRBJ2-7
CDR3: CASSVLAGHYEQYF; DNA: TGTGCCAGCAGTGTGCTAGCGGGTCACTACGAGCAGTACTTC; V: TRBV11-2; size: .; D: TRBD2; J: TRBJ2-7
CDR3: CASSQLAGDTGELFF; DNA: TGTGCCAGCAGCCAACTAGCGGGGGATACCGGGGAGCTGTTTTTT; V: TRBV3-1/TRBV3-2; size: .; D: TRBD2; J: TRBJ2-2
CDR3: CASGGDRGDDEQYF; DNA: TGTGCCAGCGGCGGGGACAGGGGGGACGACGAGCAGTACTTC; V: TRBV9; size: many; D: TRBD1; J: TRBJ2-7
CDR3: CASSFRGLAILRDTQYF; DNA: TGTGCCAGCAGCTTTAGGGGACTAGCGATCCTCCGGGATACGCAGTATTTT; V: TRBV7-9; size: .; D: TRBD2; J: TRBJ2-3
CDR3: CAITLTQVSYEQYF; DNA: TGTGCCATCACTCTTACACAGGTATCCTACGAGCAGTACTTC; V: TRBV10-3; size: .; D: .; J: TRBJ2-7
CDR3: CASSLELGLAGSQYF; DNA: TGTGCCAGCAGCTTAGAATTGGGACTAGCGGGGTCCCAGTACTTC; V: TRBV7-9; size: .; D: TRBD2; J: TRBJ2-7
CDR3: CASSLGVDLYGYTF; DNA: TGTGCCAGCAGCCTAGGGGTGGATCTCTATGGCTACACCTTC; V: TRBV6-5; size: once; D: .; J: TRBJ1-2
CDR3: CASSLGGGPLDEQFF; DNA: TGTGCCAGCAGCTTAGGGGGCGGGCCGCTCGATGAGCAGTTCTTC; V: TRBV7-3; size: .; D: .; J: TRBJ2-1
CDR3: CASSGPGALGPQHF; DNA: TGTGCCAGCAGTGGCCCAGGGGCGTTGGGGCCCCAGCATTTT; V: TRBV25-1; size: .; D: .; J: TRBJ1-5
CDR3: CASSVSDRVEKLFF; DNA: TGTGCCAGCAGTGTAAGCGACAGGGTCGAAAAACTGTTTTTT; V: TRBV2; size: .; D: TRBD1; J: TRBJ1-4
CDR3: CATSRDGGPYEQYF; DNA: TGTGCCACCAGCAGAGATGGCGGGCCCTACGAGCAGTACTTC; V: TRBV15; size: .; D: .; J: TRBJ2-7
CDR3: CASSLRGRGETQYF; DNA: TGTGCCAGCAGCTTAAGAGGCAGGGGAGAGACCCAGTACTTC; V: TRBV11-2; size: .; D: .; J: TRBJ2-5
CDR3: CASSQSGRLAGGQSSYNEQFF; DNA: TGCGCCAGCAGCCAAAGCGGCCGACTAGCGGGAGGTCAGAGCTCCTACAATGAGCAGTTCTTC; V: TRBV4-1; size: .; D: TRBD2; J: TRBJ2-1
CDR3: CAWSTGDGQPQHF; DNA: TGTGCCTGGTCTACAGGGGACGGTCAGCCCCAGCATTTT; V: TRBV30; size: once; D: TRBD1; J: TRBJ1-5
CDR3: CASSQVGRDRYNEQFF; DNA: TGCGCCAGCAGCCAAGTTGGCAGGGATAGGTACAATGAGCAGTTCTTC; V: TRBV4-1; size: few; D: .; J: TRBJ2-1
CDR3: CASQLRDRQSTGEAFF; DNA: TGTGCCAGCCAATTAAGGGACAGGCAATCAACCGGTGAAGCTTTCTTT; V: TRBV7-8; size: .; D: TRBD1; J: TRBJ1-1
CDR3: CASSFTARQGDEQYF; DNA: TGTGCCAGTAGCTTTACGGCGAGACAGGGGGATGAGCAGTACTTC; V: TRBV19; size: .; D: TRBD1; J: TRBJ2-7